The 26 T cell receptor beta chains given below trace back to one sample, sequenced in a study of CD8+CD57+ T cells in acquired aplastic anemia. Genomic DNA constituted the template upon which TCR beta VDJ and CDR3 profiling was performed. TCRdb used MiXCR to reprocess the reads, holding one entry per CDR3 protein. The repertoire holds 250,000 to 350,000 distinct CDR3 sequences, with 56% as singletons. Sequencing involved patients with CD8+CD57+ cell expansion previously shown by flow cytometry. The specimen sequenced was sorted CD4+, CD8+, or CD8+CD57+ T cells (not recorded which) from PBMCs. The receptors shown here come from a human donor with aplastic anemia.

This clonotype was recorded at least ten times. The chain couples TRBV7-6 to TRBJ1-2, with D uncertain. Germline CDR1 reads SGHVS; CDR2 reads FNYEAQ. The CDR3 has 13 amino acids. The V end lost 6 bases, the J end lost 2 bases, and 10 bases lay between the germline ends. CDR3 nucleotide sequence: TGTGCCAGCAGTTTGGCGGAGAACTATGGCTACACCTTC. Protein product: CASSLAENYGYTF.

This clonotype has only a few counts. At one end, the junction sequence differs from germline, possibly due to a read error. The V call is TRBV3-1, the J call TRBJ2-5, with D possibly being TRBD1 (5 bases). Looked up from germline, CDR1 is LGHDT and CDR2 is YNNKEL (reference sequence). The CDR3 totals 16 residues. The CDR3 DNA follows: TGTGCCAGCAGCCAAGGGCATCCAGGGAATCAAGAGACCCGGTACTTC. Translation: CASSQGHPGNQETRYF.

The chain joins TRBV6-5 to TRBJ2-1; a weak D match, TRBD1 (5 bases). The germline gives CDR1 MNHEY, CDR2 SVGAGI. The CDR3 runs to 15 residues. Trimming stripped 6 bases from V and 5 bases from J, with 17 bases between. This chain's CDR3 is CASSRSGQGNNEQFF. The CDR3 DNA reads TGTGCCAGCAGCCGATCCGGCCAGGGCAACAATGAGCAGTTCTTC.

The genes are TRBV5-1 and TRBJ2-7; perhaps TRBD2 as D (7 bases). CDR1 SGHRS and CDR2 YFSETQ come from the germline V gene. V lost 4 bases and J 2 bases, leaving 16 bases between the germline ends. CDR3 length: 15 residues. The CDR3 sequence: CASSGKGGGPYEQYF. CDR3 in DNA: TGCGCCAGCAGCGGAAAGGGCGGGGGCCCCTACGAGCAGTACTTC.

In this sample, this clonotype turned up many times. V usage is TRBV5-6 and J usage is TRBJ2-1; 9 positions agree with TRBD1. The germline V gene encodes CDR1 SGHDT and CDR2 YYEEEE. Trimming took 4 bases from V and 5 from J; bases not matched to a gene: 7. The CDR3 consists of 15 residues. CDR3 protein: CASSLTGGKDNEQFF. CDR3 DNA: TGTGCCAGCAGCCTGACAGGGGGAAAGGACAATGAGCAGTTCTTC. Complete variable domain (other parts from reference TRBV5-6 and TRBJ2-1): DAGVTQSPTHLIKTRGQQVTLRCSPKSGHDTVSWYQQALGQGPQFIFQYYEEEERQRGNFPDRFSGHQFPNYSSELNVNALLLGDSALYLCASSLTGGKDNEQFFGPGTRLTVL.

The gene calls are TRBV10-3 and TRBJ1-1; D perhaps matches TRBD1 (6 bases). CDR1 is ENHRY, CDR2 SYGVKD, per germline. The CDR3 covers 15 residues. V was pared by 2 bases and J by 1 base, with 11 bases between. The chain's CDR3 is CAISELGRGNTEAFF. The CDR3 nucleotides read TGTGCCATCAGTGAGCTAGGCAGGGGGAACACTGAAGCTTTCTTT.

About this clonotype: The CDR3 carries no conserved terminal phenylalanine or tryptophan, so it likely arises from a read error. It is unclear where the CDR3 begins or ends on the DNA, so no DNA is shown, and the CDR3 is as TCRdb lists it. The gene calls are TRBV24-1 and TRBJ2-2. The germline gives CDR1 KGHDR, CDR2 SFDVKD. Ends included, the CDR3 has 8 residues. This CDR3 is CATSDPTQ.

At least ten counts were recorded for this clonotype. The CDR3 bases are TGTGCCAGTATGGGACAGGGGGCTGGCGACTATGGCTACACCTTC. Amino acid sequence: CASMGQGAGDYGYTF. V is TRBV19 and J is TRBJ1-2, with 12 bases that match TRBD1. CDR3 length: 15 residues. V trimming: 7 bases; J trimming: 3 bases; junction bases outside the gene matches: 6. CDR1 and CDR2 from the germline V gene are LNHDA and SQIVND (reference sequence).

This chain links TRBV10-3 with TRBJ1-6, with TRBD1 identical over 7 bases. The CDR3 is made up of 15 amino acids. CDR1 is ENHRY, CDR2 SYGVKD, per germline. With V trimmed by 5 bases and J by 10 bases, 11 bases remained unmatched. The CDR3 sequence is CAISYRDSIESPLHF. CDR3 sequence (DNA): TGTGCCATCAGTTACCGGGACAGTATAGAGTCACCCCTCCACTTT.

This clonotype was recorded many times. J is TRBJ2-2 and V is TRBV6-5; unclear D gene. The CDR3 sequence is 16 residues long. V was trimmed by 0 bases and J by 7 bases, leaving 15 bases between them. Germline V lookup: CDR1 MNHEY, CDR2 SVGAGI. The CDR3 DNA reads TGTGCCAGCAGTTACTCAGGAGCTGAACTGATCGGGGAGCTGTTTTTT. It codes for CASSYSGAELIGELFF.

The CDR3 sequence is CASSQVLFGGRGTDTQYF. CDR3 nucleotides: TGTGCCAGCAGCCAAGTTCTCTTCGGGGGGAGAGGAACAGATACGCAGTATTTT. This sequence joins TRBV7-8 and TRBJ2-3; 7 bases map to TRBD2. There are 18 residues in the CDR3. CDR1 and CDR2 (germline): SGHVS, FQNEAQ. With V trimmed by 5 bases and J by 3 bases, 17 bases remained unmatched.

This clonotype was recorded at least ten times. The chain links TRBV7-8 to TRBJ2-1; TRBD2 matches at 8 bases. CDR3 length: 14 amino acids. Germline V lookup: CDR1 SGHVS, CDR2 FQNEAQ. V lost 5 bases, J lost 7 bases, and 7 bases stayed unmatched. The CDR3 is CASSPREGRNEQFF. Here the CDR3 DNA reads TGTGCCAGCAGCCCCCGGGAGGGCCGTAATGAGCAGTTCTTC.

The chain joins TRBV7-9 to TRBJ2-7; 8 positions match TRBD1. Germline V gives CDR1 SEHNR, CDR2 FQNEAQ (reference sequence). The CDR3 length is 15 residues. The V and J ends lost 5 bases and 5 bases, in that order; junction bases with no gene match: 11. Here the CDR3 DNA reads TGTGCCAGCAGCCCGCGGGCAGGGGGCCTCGACGAGCAGTACTTC. This encodes CASSPRAGGLDEQYF.

This clonotype has more than one count but fewer than ten. The V call is TRBV24-1, the J call TRBJ2-5; no clear D. The CDR3 runs to 12 residues. Germline V gives CDR1 KGHDR, CDR2 SFDVKD. V dropped 9 bases and J dropped 6 bases, with 13 bases sitting between them. The CDR3 DNA sequence: TGTGCCACCTCCTCAGGTGCGCAGACCCAGTACTTC. Its translation is CATSSGAQTQYF.

At least ten counts were recorded for this clonotype. The chain uses TRBV7-6 and TRBJ1-4; TRBD1 matches at 7 bases. This CDR3 contains 14 residues. Germline V gene data show CDR1 as SGHVS and CDR2 as FNYEAQ. J was trimmed by 7 bases and V by 4 bases; bases with no gene match: 6. CDR3 nucleotide sequence: TGTGCCAGCAGCTGGGGGGACAGAATTGAAAAACTGTTTTTT. Protein product: CASSWGDRIEKLFF.

This clonotype was observed many times. The V call is TRBV7-3, the J call TRBJ2-7, with TRBD2 identical over 10 bases. CDR3 length: 19 amino acids. Germline CDR1 is SGHTA and CDR2 is FQGTGA. The V gene end was trimmed by 5 bases and the J gene end by 3 bases; junction bases not matched to a gene: 19. The CDR3 loop reads CASSLALPGTSVPLYEQYF. DNA for the CDR3: TGTGCCAGCAGCCTGGCATTACCCGGGACTAGCGTGCCCCTCTACGAGCAGTACTTC.

This clonotype came up many times. V gene TRBV7-3 combines with J gene TRBJ2-1; D perhaps matches TRBD2 (6 bases). The length of the CDR3 is 14 residues. The germline V gene has CDR1 SGHTA and CDR2 FQGTGA. Trimming took off 7 bases at V and 4 bases at J, with 14 bases between the two ends. CDR3 coding DNA: TGTGCCAGCACCCTTGGGGGGACTTACAATGAGCAGTTCTTC. As protein: CASTLGGTYNEQFF.

The chain couples TRBV3-1 to TRBJ1-1; no firm D call. Germline assignment: CDR1 LGHDT and CDR2 YNNKEL (reference sequence). This CDR3 spans 15 amino acids. The V gene lost 0 bases and the J gene lost 0 bases, with 8 bases spanning the gap. The CDR3 nucleotides read TGTGCCAGCAGCCAAGATTGGAGCGTGAACACTGAAGCTTTCTTT. Its protein product is CASSQDWSVNTEAFF.

The gene calls are TRBV9 and TRBJ2-5; the D gene is possibly TRBD2 (7 bases). The CDR3 covers 14 residues. Deletions cut 0 bases from V and 9 bases from J, with 15 bases between. Germline V gene sequence: CDR1 SGDLS, CDR2 YYNGEE. CDR3 sequence: CASSVGEGGRAQYF. Written as DNA, the CDR3 is TGTGCCAGCAGCGTAGGGGAGGGGGGTCGGGCCCAGTACTTC.

This clonotype was recorded at least ten times. The chain couples TRBV12-3 or TRBV12-4 to TRBJ1-5; tentative D call: TRBD1 (5 bases). Between the trimmed V and J ends, which lost 4 bases and 6 bases, there was a span of 19 bases. This CDR3 contains 16 residues. The CDR3 coding sequence is TGTGCCAGCAGTTCCACCTTGCAGGGTTTGAGTCAGCCCCAGCATTTT. Protein product: CASSSTLQGLSQPQHF.

The chain couples TRBV7-9 to TRBJ2-3; no definite D call. Trimming took 4 bases from V and 4 from J, leaving 18 bases between them. Looked up from germline, CDR1 is SEHNR and CDR2 is FQNEAQ (reference sequence). The CDR3 spans 16 residues. For the CDR3, the DNA is TGTGCCAGCAGCTCGAGGATACTCCTGCCCCCAGATACGCAGTATTTT. Protein product: CASSSRILLPPDTQYF.

The rearrangement uses TRBV15 and TRBJ2-7; the match to TRBD1 covers 8 bases. Trimming cost V 3 bases and J 4 bases; bases outside gene matches: 8. CDR3 size: 15 residues. The V gene's germline CDR1 is LNHNV and CDR2 YYDKDF (reference sequence). CDR3 sequence: CATSSRGTGTYEQYF. CDR3 coding DNA: TGTGCCACCAGCAGCCGCGGGACAGGAACTTACGAGCAGTACTTC.

This clonotype was observed a handful of times. The rearrangement joins TRBV7-8 to TRBJ2-7; tentatively, D is TRBD1 (5 bases). V shed 4 bases and J shed 7 bases, with 14 bases lying between them. Germline-derived CDR1 and CDR2 are SGHVS and FQNEAQ. The CDR3 totals 13 residues. The CDR3 DNA reads TGTGCCAGCAGCTCGGTCAGGGTCAAGGAGCAGTACTTC. Its protein product is CASSSVRVKEQYF.

To note about this clonotype: The germline gene is not matched at one end of the junction; a read error may be the cause. V usage is TRBV7-2 and J usage is TRBJ1-1; TRBD1 is a possible D gene (6 bases). Germline V gene sequence: CDR1 SGHTA, CDR2 FQGNSA. The CDR3 loop spans 15 amino acids. Here the CDR3 DNA reads TGTGCCAGCAGCTTCGCCGTGAGTGGCAGGGGAGAGAATAGATTT. It yields the protein CASSFAVSGRGENRF.

The chain uses TRBV7-9 and TRBJ2-7; TRBD1 agrees at 7 bases. This CDR3 spans 12 amino acids. Trimming at V came to 5 bases and at J to 4 bases, leaving 2 bases not matched to a gene. CDR1 and CDR2 (germline): SEHNR, FQNEAQ (reference sequence). The chain's CDR3 is CASSKGAYEQYF. The DNA for the CDR3 is TGTGCCAGCAGCAAGGGGGCATACGAGCAGTACTTC.

The chain links TRBV29-1 to TRBJ2-7, with 7 bases aligning to TRBD1. The CDR3 spans 14 residues. V lost 0 bases, J lost 2 bases, and 4 bases stayed unmatched. Germline values: CDR1 SQVTM, CDR2 ANQGSEA. The CDR3 loop is CSVEDQGQTYEQYF. CDR3 nucleotide sequence: TGCAGCGTTGAAGACCAGGGACAGACCTACGAGCAGTACTTC.